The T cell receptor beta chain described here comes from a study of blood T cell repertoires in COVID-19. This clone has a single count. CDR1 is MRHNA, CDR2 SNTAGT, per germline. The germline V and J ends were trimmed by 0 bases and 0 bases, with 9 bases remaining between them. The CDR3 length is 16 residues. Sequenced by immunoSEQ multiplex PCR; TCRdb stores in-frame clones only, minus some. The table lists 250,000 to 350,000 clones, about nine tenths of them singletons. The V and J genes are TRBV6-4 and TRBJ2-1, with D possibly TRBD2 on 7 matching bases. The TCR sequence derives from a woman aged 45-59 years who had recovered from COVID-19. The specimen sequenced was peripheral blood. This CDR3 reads CASSDSGGASYNEQFF. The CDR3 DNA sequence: TGTGCCAGCAGTGACTCAGGGGGGGCCTCCTACAATGAGCAGTTCTTC.